The T cell receptor (beta chain) described here comes from a study of cytomegalovirus exposure and HLA in healthy donors. General study points: According to an earlier analysis, most TCR beta V segments yielded productive rearrangements about 90% or about 30% of the time.

V lost 8 bases and J 1 base, leaving 9 bases between the germline ends. Per the germline V gene, CDR1 is LNHDA and CDR2 is SQIVND (reference sequence). The CDR3 loop spans 14 amino acids. Use of 60 Vbeta and 13 Jbeta primers characterized the PCR. Sequenced by immunoSEQ multiplex PCR; TCRdb stores in-frame clones only, minus some. Of about 200,000 clones in the sample, 75% to 90% were seen once. This clone has only one observation. What it binds is not known. This chain joins TRBV19 and TRBJ2-6; weak D call: TRBD1 (6 bases). Sample: PBMCs. The sequence was collected from a woman between 40 and 55 years old in good health and CMV-seronegative. The CDR3 region is CASRTVSGANVLTF. The CDR3 DNA is TGTGCCAGTCGGACAGTTTCTGGGGCCAACGTCCTGACTTTC. Looking up the rest from reference TRBV19 and TRBJ2-6 gives the full variable domain: DGGITQSPKYLFRKEGQNVTLSCEQNLNHDAMYWYRQDPGQGLRLIYYSQIVNDFQKGDIAEGYSVSREKKESFPLTVTSAQKNPTAFYLCASRTVSGANVLTFGAGSRLTVL.